The next 10 T cell receptor beta chains were all read from a single sample in a study of cytomegalovirus exposure and HLA in healthy donors. Method: immunoSEQ multiplex PCR; TCRdb's copy keeps in-frame clones and lacks some. The sample contains about 360,000 clones, approximately 90% of which appear only once. The sequenced sample was PBMCs. The receptors shown here come from a woman aged 18-30 years in good health and CMV-seronegative.

The chain recombines TRBV15 with TRBJ2-5, with 12 nucleotides matching TRBD2. The CDR3 spans 18 residues. CDR1 LNHNV and CDR2 YYDKDF come from the germline V gene (reference sequence). The junction had 6 bases not matched to a gene; V was cut back by 0 bases and J by 1 base. CDR3 amino acids: CATSRDLAGGYAQETQYF. In DNA, the CDR3 is TGTGCCACCAGCAGAGATCTAGCGGGGGGGTACGCCCAAGAGACCCAGTACTTC. Full variable domain (outside the CDR3, taken from reference TRBV15 and TRBJ2-5): DAMVIQNPRYQVTQFGKPVTLSCSQTLNHNVMYWYQQKSSQAPKLLFHYYDKDFNNEADTPDNFQSRRPNTSFCFLDIRSPGLGDTAMYLCATSRDLAGGYAQETQYFGPGTRLLVL.

This chain uses TRBV2 with TRBJ2-1; 8 nucleotides match TRBD2. Looked up from germline, CDR1 is SNHLY and CDR2 is FYNNEI. The CDR3 runs 13 residues. The J segment lost 6 bases and the V segment lost 4 bases, leaving 2 bases of the junction unmatched. The CDR3 sequence: CASSGSGVNEQFF. CDR3 DNA: TGTGCCAGCAGTGGTAGCGGGGTCAATGAGCAGTTCTTC.

J is TRBJ1-2 and V is TRBV19, with 10 bases matching TRBD1. Germline V gene data show CDR1 as LNHDA and CDR2 as SQIVND (reference sequence). Unmatched junction bases numbered 17, after V lost 5 bases and J lost 8 bases. The CDR3 length is 17 residues. Written as DNA, the CDR3 is TGTGCCAGTAGTTCCAGACAGGGGGCGCGTCCTGTTTACGGCTACACCTTC. Translated: CASSSRQGARPVYGYTF.

Concerning this clone: This sample includes further DNA sequences coding for the same CDR3. The chain uses TRBV27 and TRBJ1-5, with no clear D. The V end was cut by 2 bases, the J end by 4 bases, with 6 bases between. The germline CDR1 and CDR2 sequences are MNHEY and SMNVEV (reference sequence). The CDR3 has 13 residues. CDR3 DNA sequence: TGTGCCAGCAGTTTAGGCAGTAATCAGCCCCAGCATTTT. This codes for CASSLGSNQPQHF.

This chain uses TRBV5-1 with TRBJ1-4, with D hard to call. The CDR3 is 15 residues long. V lost 2 bases and J lost 0, with 8 bases in between. Germline V CDR1 and CDR2: SGHRS, YFSETQ. CDR3 protein: CASSFLGATNEKLFF. CDR3 nucleotide sequence: TGCGCCAGCAGCTTTCTGGGAGCAACTAATGAAAAACTGTTTTTT.

This chain joins TRBV27 and TRBJ2-5; D perhaps matches TRBD1 (5 bases). CDR1 and CDR2 from the germline V gene are MNHEY and SMNVEV (reference sequence). V was clipped by 5 bases and J by 2 bases, with 15 bases between them. CDR3 length: 15 amino acids. The CDR3 protein is CASSPEEQVQETQYF. The CDR3 DNA follows: TGTGCCAGCAGTCCAGAGGAACAGGTTCAAGAGACCCAGTACTTC.

The chain recombines TRBV7-9 with TRBJ2-5; 12 positions match TRBD2. The J segment lost 4 bases and the V segment lost 2 bases, leaving 5 bases of the junction unmatched. The CDR3 is made up of 16 amino acids. CDR1 is SEHNR, CDR2 FQNEAQ, per germline (reference sequence). The CDR3 loop is CASSLPTSGRLETQYF. DNA of the CDR3: TGTGCCAGCAGCTTACCGACTAGCGGGAGATTAGAGACCCAGTACTTC.

Written as DNA, the CDR3 is TGCGCCAGCAGCCCAGTAGGGACAGGGGTTACTGAAGCTTTCTTT. Protein sequence: CASSPVGTGVTEAFF. This chain joins TRBV4-1 and TRBJ1-1, with 10 bases matching TRBD1. Germline CDR1 is MGHRA and CDR2 is YSYEKL. With 4 bases clipped from V and 5 bases from J, the junction kept 7 bases outside the gene matches. The CDR3 length is 15 residues.

This chain connects TRBV9 to TRBJ2-5, with 10 bases that match TRBD2. The CDR3 sequence is 13 residues long. V shed 7 bases and J 1 base; nucleotides not matched to a gene: 1. Germline V CDR1 and CDR2: SGDLS, YYNGEE. CDR3 DNA: TGTGCCAGCGCTAGCGGGGGCCAAGAGACCCAGTACTTC. It encodes CASASGGQETQYF.

V is TRBV11-2 and J is TRBJ2-7; D is possibly TRBD2 (6 bases). Trimming pared 7 bases from V and 0 bases from J, leaving 10 bases between. This CDR3 has 13 residues. Looked up from germline, CDR1 is SGHAT and CDR2 is FQNNGV. In DNA form, the CDR3 reads TGTGCCAGCACCATGGGACTCTCCTACGAGCAGTACTTC. It specifies CASTMGLSYEQYF. The whole variable domain, remainder taken from reference TRBV11-2 and TRBJ2-7, is EAGVAQSPRYKIIEKRQSVAFWCNPISGHATLYWYQQILGQGPKLLIQFQNNGVVDDSQLPKDRFSAERLKGVDSTLKIQPAKLEDSAVYLCASTMGLSYEQYFGPGTRLTVT.